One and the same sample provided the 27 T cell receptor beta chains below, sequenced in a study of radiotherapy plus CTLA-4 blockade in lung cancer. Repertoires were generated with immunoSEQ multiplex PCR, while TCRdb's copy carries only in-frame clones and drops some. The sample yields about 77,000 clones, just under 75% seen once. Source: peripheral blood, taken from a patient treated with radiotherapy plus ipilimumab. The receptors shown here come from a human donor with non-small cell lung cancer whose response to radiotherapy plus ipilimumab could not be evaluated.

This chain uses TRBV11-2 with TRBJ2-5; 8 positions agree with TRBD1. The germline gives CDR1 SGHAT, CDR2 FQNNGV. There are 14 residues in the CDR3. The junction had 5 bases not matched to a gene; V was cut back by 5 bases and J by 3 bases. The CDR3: CASSPDRGKETQYF. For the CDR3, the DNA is TGTGCCAGCAGCCCCGACAGGGGCAAAGAGACCCAGTACTTC.

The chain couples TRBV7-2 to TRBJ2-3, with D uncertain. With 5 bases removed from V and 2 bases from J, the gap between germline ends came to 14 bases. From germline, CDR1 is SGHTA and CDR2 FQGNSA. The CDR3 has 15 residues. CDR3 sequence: CASSPQTYPTDTQYF. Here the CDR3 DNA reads TGTGCCAGCAGCCCTCAGACATATCCCACAGATACGCAGTATTTT.

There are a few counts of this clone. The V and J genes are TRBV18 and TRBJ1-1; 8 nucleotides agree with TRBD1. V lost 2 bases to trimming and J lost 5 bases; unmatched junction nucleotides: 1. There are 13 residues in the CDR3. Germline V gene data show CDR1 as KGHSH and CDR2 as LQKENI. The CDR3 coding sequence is TGTGCCAGCTCACCAGACAGGGGAACTGAAGCTTTCTTT. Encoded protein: CASSPDRGTEAFF. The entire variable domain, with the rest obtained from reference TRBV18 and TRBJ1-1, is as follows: NAGVMQNPRHLVRRRGQEARLRCSPMKGHSHVYWYRQLPEEGLKFMVYLQKENIIDESGMPKERFSAEFPKEGPSILRIQQVVRGDSAAYFCASSPDRGTEAFFGQGTRLTVV.

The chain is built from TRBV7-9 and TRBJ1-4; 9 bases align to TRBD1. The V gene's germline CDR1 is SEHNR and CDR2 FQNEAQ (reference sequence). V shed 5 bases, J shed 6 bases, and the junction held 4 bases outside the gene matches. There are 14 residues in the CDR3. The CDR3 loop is CASSLRQGDEKLFF. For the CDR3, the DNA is TGTGCCAGCAGCCTCAGACAGGGGGATGAAAAACTGTTTTTT.

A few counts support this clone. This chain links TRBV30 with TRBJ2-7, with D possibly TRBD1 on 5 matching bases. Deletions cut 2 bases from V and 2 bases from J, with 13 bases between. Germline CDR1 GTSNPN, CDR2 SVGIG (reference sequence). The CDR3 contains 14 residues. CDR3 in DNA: TGTGCCTGGAGTCCTTTTAGGGGCCCCTACGAGCAGTACTTC. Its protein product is CAWSPFRGPYEQYF.

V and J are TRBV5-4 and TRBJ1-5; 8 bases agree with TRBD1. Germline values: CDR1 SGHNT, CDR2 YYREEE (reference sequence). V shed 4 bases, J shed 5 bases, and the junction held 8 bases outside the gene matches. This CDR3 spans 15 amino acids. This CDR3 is CASSQDRDGDQPQHF. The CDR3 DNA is TGTGCCAGCAGCCAGGACAGGGATGGGGATCAGCCCCAGCATTTT.

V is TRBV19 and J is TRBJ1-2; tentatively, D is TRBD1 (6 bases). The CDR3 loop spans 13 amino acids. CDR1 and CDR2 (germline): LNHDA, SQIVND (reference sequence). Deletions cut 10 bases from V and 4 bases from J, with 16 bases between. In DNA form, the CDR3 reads TGTGCCACCGGGACAAACTTCCCCTATGGCTACACCTTC. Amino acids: CATGTNFPYGYTF.

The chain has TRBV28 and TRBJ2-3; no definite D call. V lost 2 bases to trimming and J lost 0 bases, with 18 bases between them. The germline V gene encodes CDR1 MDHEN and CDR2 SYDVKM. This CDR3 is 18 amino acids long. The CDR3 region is CASSLAPALGSSTDTQYF. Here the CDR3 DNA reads TGTGCCAGCAGTTTAGCCCCTGCACTCGGTTCTAGCACAGATACGCAGTATTTT.

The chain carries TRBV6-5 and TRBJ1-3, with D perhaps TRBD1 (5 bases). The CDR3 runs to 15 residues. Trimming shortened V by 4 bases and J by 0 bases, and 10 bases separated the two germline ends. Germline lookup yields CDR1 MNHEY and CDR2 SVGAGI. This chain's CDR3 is CASSSTGYSGNTIYF. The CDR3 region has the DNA TGTGCCAGCAGTTCCACAGGATACTCTGGAAACACCATATATTTT.

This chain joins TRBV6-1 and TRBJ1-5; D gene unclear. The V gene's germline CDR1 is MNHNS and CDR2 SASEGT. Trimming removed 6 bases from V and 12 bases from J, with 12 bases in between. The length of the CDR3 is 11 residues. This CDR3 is CASSEWYLQHF. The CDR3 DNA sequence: TGTGCCAGCAGCGAGTGGTATCTCCAGCATTTT.

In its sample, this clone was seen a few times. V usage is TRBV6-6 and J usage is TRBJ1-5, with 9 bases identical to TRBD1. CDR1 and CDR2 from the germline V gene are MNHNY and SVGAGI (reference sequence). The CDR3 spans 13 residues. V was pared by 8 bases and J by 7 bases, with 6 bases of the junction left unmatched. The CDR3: CASHRGQGQPQHF. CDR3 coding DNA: TGTGCCAGCCACAGGGGGCAGGGCCAGCCCCAGCATTTT.

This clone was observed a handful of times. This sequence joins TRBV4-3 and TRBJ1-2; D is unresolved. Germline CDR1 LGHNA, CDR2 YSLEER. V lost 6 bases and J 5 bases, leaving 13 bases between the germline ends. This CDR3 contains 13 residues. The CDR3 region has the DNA TGCGCCAGCAGTCGGAGGGTAGGATATGGCTACACCTTC. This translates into CASSRRVGYGYTF.

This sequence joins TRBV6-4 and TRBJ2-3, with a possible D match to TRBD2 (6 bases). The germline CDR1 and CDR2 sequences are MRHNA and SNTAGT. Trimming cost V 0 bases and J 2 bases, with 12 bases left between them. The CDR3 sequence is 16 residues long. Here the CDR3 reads CASSDSGRSTTDTQYF. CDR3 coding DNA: TGTGCCAGCAGTGACTCAGGGAGGTCCACCACAGATACGCAGTATTTT.

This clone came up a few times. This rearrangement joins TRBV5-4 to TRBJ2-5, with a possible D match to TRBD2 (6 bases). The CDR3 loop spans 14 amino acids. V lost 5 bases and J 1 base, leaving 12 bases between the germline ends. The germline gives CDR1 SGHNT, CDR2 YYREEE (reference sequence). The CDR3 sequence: CASSFSGSQETQYF. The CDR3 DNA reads TGTGCCAGCAGTTTTAGCGGATCCCAAGAGACCCAGTACTTC.

CDR3 sequence (DNA): TGTGCCAGCCGCCTGGAGAAATCGGACACTGAAGCTTTCTTT. Its translation: CASRLEKSDTEAFF. The chain has TRBV6-4 and TRBJ1-1; D is undetermined. The germline CDR1 and CDR2 sequences are MRHNA and SNTAGT. V was cut by 8 bases and J by 3 bases, with 16 bases left in between. The CDR3 extends over 14 amino acids.

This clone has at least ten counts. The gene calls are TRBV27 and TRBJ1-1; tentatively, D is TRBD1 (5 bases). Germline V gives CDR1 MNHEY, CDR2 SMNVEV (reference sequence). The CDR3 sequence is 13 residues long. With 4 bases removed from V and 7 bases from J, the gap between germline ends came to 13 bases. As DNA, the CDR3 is TGTGCCAGCAGTTACAGGAAGAAGGATGAAGCTTTCTTT. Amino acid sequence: CASSYRKKDEAFF.

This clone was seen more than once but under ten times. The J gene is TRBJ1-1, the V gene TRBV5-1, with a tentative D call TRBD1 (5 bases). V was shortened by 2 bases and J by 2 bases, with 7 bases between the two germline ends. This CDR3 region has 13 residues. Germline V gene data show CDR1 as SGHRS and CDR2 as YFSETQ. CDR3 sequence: CASSFGANTEAFF. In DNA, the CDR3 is TGCGCCAGCAGCTTTGGGGCAAACACTGAAGCTTTCTTT.

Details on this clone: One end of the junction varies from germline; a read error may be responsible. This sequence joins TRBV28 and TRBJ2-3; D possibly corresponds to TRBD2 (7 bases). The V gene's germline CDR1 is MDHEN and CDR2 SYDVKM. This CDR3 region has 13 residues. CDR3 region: CASSSLGGGSVSF. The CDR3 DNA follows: TGTGCCAGCAGTTCACTAGGGGGGGGGTCGGTCTCTTTT.

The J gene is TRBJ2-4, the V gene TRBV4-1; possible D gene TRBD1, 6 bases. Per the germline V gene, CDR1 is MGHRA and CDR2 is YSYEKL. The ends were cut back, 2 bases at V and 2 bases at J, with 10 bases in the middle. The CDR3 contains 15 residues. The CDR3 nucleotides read TGCGCCAGCAGCCAATCAGGGGTCCCCAAAAACATTCAGTACTTC. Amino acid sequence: CASSQSGVPKNIQYF.

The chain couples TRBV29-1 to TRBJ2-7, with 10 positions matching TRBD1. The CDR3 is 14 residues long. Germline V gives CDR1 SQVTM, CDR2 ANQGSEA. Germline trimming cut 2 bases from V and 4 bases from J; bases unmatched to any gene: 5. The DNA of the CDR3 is TGCAGCGTTGAACGGTGGACAGGGGGTTACGAGCAGTACTTC. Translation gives CSVERWTGGYEQYF.

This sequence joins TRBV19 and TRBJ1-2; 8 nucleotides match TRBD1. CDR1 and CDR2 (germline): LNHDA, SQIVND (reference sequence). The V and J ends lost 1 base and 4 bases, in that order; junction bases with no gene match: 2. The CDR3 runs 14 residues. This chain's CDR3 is CASSIGQGAYGYTF. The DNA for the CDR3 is TGTGCCAGTAGTATAGGTCAGGGGGCCTATGGCTACACCTTC.

CDR3 in amino acids: CASSLGAGDQETQYF. CDR3 coding DNA: TGTGCCAGCAGTCTGGGGGCGGGTGACCAAGAGACCCAGTACTTC. V gene TRBV5-4 combines with J gene TRBJ2-5, with D possibly being TRBD1 (6 bases). The CDR3 has 15 residues. V lost 5 bases and J 0 bases, leaving 14 bases between the germline ends. CDR1 is SGHNT, CDR2 YYREEE, per germline (reference sequence).

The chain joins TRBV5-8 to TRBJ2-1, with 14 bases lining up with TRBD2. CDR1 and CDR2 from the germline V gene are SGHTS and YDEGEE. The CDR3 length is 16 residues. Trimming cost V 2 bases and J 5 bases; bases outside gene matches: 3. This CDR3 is CASSFGLAGGNNEQFF. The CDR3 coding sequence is TGTGCCAGCAGCTTCGGACTAGCGGGAGGAAACAATGAGCAGTTCTTC. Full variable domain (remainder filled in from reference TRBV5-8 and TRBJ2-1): EAGVTQSPTHLIKTRGQQATLRCSPISGHTSVYWYQQALGLGLQFLLWYDEGEERNRGNFPPRFSGRQFPNYSSELNVNALELEDSALYLCASSFGLAGGNNEQFFGPGTRLTVL.

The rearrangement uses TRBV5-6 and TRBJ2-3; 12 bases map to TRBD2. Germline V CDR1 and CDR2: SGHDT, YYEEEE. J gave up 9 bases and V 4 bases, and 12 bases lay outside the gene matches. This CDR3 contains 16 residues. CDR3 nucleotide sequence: TGTGCCAGCAGCAGAACACTAGCGGGAGGCCTCCAAACGCAGTATTTT. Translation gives CASSRTLAGGLQTQYF.

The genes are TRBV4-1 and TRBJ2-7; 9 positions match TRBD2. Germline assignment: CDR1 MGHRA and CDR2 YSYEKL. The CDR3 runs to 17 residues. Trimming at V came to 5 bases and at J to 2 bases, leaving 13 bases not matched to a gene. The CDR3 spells CASSFQAAGGPPYEQYF. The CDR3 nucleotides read TGCGCCAGCAGCTTCCAAGCAGCGGGAGGCCCCCCCTACGAGCAGTACTTC.

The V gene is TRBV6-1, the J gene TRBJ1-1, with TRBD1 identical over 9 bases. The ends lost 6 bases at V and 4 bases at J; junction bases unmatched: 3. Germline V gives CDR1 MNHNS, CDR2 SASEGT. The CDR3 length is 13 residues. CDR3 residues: CASRATGGTEAFF. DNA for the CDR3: TGTGCCAGCAGAGCGACAGGGGGCACTGAAGCTTTCTTT.

DNA of the CDR3: TGTGCCTGGAGTCCTGGAAGGACAGGGGGCGCCGGAAAACTGTTTTTT. It yields the protein CAWSPGRTGGAGKLFF. This rearrangement joins TRBV30 to TRBJ1-4, with TRBD1 identical over 11 bases. J was trimmed by 10 bases and V by 2 bases; bases with no gene match: 12. CDR3 length: 16 amino acids. Per germline, CDR1 GTSNPN and CDR2 SVGIG (reference sequence).